This T cell receptor beta chain was retrieved from a study of T-cell reconstitution after alpha-beta-depleted transplantation in children. The TCRbeta library was prepared with unique molecular identifiers. TCRdb re-analysed the PCR reads in MiXCR, keeping a single row per CDR3 protein. Of some 150,000 distinct CDR3 sequences in the sample, about 9% were seen once. The CDR3 contains 13 residues. Trimming stripped 3 bases from V and 1 base from J, with 6 bases between. The TCR originated in a female patient between 2 and 15 years old who had a stem cell transplant for congenital amegakaryocytic thrombocytopenia, so the T cells may come from the graft donor. The chain links TRBV12-3 or TRBV12-4 to TRBJ1-1; D unresolved. The sequences come from PBMCs, mostly from graft donor cells, collected 180 days after TCRalphabeta/CD19-depleted stem cell transplant. The CDR3 reads CASSFNPNTEAFF. CDR3 in DNA: TGTGCCAGCAGTTTCAACCCGAACACTGAAGCTTTCTTT.